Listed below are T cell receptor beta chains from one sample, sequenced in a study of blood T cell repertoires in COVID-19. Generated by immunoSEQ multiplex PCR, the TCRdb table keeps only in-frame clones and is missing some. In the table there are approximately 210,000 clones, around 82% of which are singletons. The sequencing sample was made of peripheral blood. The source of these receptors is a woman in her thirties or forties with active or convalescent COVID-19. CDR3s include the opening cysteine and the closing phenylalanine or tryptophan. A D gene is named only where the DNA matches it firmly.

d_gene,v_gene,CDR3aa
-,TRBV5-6,CASTRGGVGGYTF
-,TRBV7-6,CASSLEGTQNQPQHF
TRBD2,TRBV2,CASSLAGGFDTQYF
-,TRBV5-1,CASSLGLGGQPQHF
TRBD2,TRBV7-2,CASSPLGGKWETQYF
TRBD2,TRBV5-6,CASSLVVELAGQGEQFF
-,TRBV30,CAWSAGKVGETQYF
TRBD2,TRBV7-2,CASSLSRSAGGETQYF
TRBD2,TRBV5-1,CASSSGTSGKGGGELFF
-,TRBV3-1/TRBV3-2,CASRGQAGTDTQYF
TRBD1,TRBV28,CASSYPTGDTEAFF
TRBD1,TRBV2,CASSDWDRGEKLFF
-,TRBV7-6,CASSLTEQTTNEKLFF
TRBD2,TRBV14,CASSQDKPLAGGYSYEQYF
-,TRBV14,CASGSRDTLICKQYF
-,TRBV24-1,CATSDSPAAAGESLYNSPLHF
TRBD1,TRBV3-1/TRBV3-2,CASSLGQVADTQYF
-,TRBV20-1,CSAPDNYGYTF
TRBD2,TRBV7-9,CASTLAGEADTQYF
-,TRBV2,CASSYQDTQYF
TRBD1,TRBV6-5,CASSYSTGYGYTF
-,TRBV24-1,CATSDHRIGVSNTEAFF
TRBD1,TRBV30,CAWSVVRGPGETQYF
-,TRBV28,CASSLFQGPDGYTF
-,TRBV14,CASSQGAESSYEQYF
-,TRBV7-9,CASSPRFRATDTQYF
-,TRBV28,CASHSLQGNRGWREGYTF
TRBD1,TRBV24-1,CATGTDSGQGATGELFF
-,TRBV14,CASSQVRTASVYGYTF
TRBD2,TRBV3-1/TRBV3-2,CASSQDGRGGVNEQYF
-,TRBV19,CASSIPPRGTGELFF
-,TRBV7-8,CASSLDTGTEAFF
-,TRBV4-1,CASSQAQVANEKLFF
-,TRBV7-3,CASSYYRDTEAFF
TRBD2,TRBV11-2,CASSLATSGGTDTQYF
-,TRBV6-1,CASSASGESSGNTIYF
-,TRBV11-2,CASSLAPPRGTGELFF
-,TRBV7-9,CASSLARGAGGSPLHF
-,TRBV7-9,CASSFSGSQPQHF
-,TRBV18,CASSSTKLQGANEKLFF
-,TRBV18,CASSPSVGRPNYGYTF
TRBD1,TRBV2,CASRWDRYTDTQYF
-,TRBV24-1,CATSDQGLGGYTF
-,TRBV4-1,CASSQDPPSSYNEQFF
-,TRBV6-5,CASSRDRGYTEAFF
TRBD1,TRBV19,CASKGAGGASGNQPQHF
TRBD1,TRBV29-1,CSVQGAGGYTF
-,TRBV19,CASSVYFTRVSYNEQFF
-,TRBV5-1,CASSSGAGHNSPLHF